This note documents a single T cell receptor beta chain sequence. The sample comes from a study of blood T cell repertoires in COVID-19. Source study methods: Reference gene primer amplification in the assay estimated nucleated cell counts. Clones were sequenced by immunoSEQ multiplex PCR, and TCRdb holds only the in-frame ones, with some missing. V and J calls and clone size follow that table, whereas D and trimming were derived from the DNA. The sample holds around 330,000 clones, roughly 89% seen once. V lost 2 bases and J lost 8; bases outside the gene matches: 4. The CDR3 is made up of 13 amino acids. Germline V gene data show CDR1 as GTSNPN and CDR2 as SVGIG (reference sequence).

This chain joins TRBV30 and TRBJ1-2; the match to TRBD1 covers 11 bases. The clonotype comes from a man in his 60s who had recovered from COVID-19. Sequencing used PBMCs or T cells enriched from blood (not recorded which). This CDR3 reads CAWSPGTGGGYTF. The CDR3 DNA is TGTGCCTGGAGTCCCGGGACAGGGGGGGGCTACACCTTC.